The source of this T cell receptor beta chain is a study of human T cells and chemical hapten exposure. Overall study context: DPC (0.01%) was patch tested on the upper back and read at 6 days.

Regarding time point: patch test 1, 2 weeks after DPC sensitization. Treatment of the sample: therapeutic diphenylcyclopropenone sensitization with weekly scalp DPC. Patch tests were applied only after blood draws. Individual cDNA molecules (in the library) carried attached unique molecular identifiers. TCRdb re-called the RACE reads with MiXCR, one entry per CDR3 protein. The repertoire consists of fewer than 200,000 distinct CDR3 sequences, with 20% to 25% occurring once and the leading ten covering less than 7%. Per the germline V gene, CDR1 is LGHDT and CDR2 is YNNKEL (reference sequence). Trimming shortened V by 4 bases and J by 7 bases, and 11 bases separated the two germline ends. CDR3 size: 14 residues.

The clonotype was recovered from a woman in her fifties or sixties with alopecia areata. Some clones in this sample may be carry-over from other donors' samples. The specimen comprised whole blood, sampled in connection with sensitization to the hapten diphenylcyclopropenone (DPC). The rearrangement joins TRBV3-1 to TRBJ1-6, with unresolved D. The CDR3 protein is CASSLQRWNSPLHF. For the CDR3, the DNA is TGTGCCAGCAGCCTTCAGCGTTGGAATTCACCCCTCCACTTT.